The 32 T cell receptor beta chains presented below share a single source sample, sequenced in a study of T cell repertoires in cytomegalovirus infection. Antigens for these TCRs are unknown. Each CDR3 protein is one row after TCRdb ran MiXCR on the reads. Of approximately 470,000 distinct CDR3 sequences in the sample, roughly 43% were seen once. Sequencing used cultured PBMCs, obtained from culture after CMV antigen stimulation. These TCRs come from a human donor in good health (CMV status not recorded). Some clones in this sample may be carry-over from other donors' samples.

Regarding this clonotype: A read error may account for a junction end that differs from germline. CDR3 sequence (DNA): TGTGCCACAACGGGAGTGCGGGAGAACCAGTACTTC. The encoded protein is CATTGVRENQYF. The chain couples TRBV2 to TRBJ2-5; 7 positions agree with TRBD2. Germline V gives CDR1 SNHLY, CDR2 FYNNEI. This CDR3 has 12 amino acids.

This clonotype turned up a few times. The V call is TRBV15, the J call TRBJ2-5; TRBD1 matches at 7 bases. The CDR3 extends over 15 amino acids. The V gene's germline CDR1 is LNHNV and CDR2 YYDKDF (reference sequence). J gave up 3 bases and V 1 base, and 5 bases lay outside the gene matches. CDR3: CATSRGSTGEETQYF. DNA for the CDR3: TGTGCCACCAGCAGAGGGTCCACAGGGGAAGAGACCCAGTACTTC.

The table lists this clonotype with a few counts. The V and J genes are TRBV10-3 and TRBJ1-5; 7 nucleotides match TRBD1. The CDR3 spans 16 residues. Per the germline V gene, CDR1 is ENHRY and CDR2 is SYGVKD. Trimming at V came to 5 bases and at J to 6 bases, leaving 13 bases not matched to a gene. CDR3 loop: CAISPQGTVGGQPQHF. The CDR3 DNA reads TGTGCCATCAGTCCCCAAGGGACAGTCGGGGGTCAGCCCCAGCATTTT.

This clonotype was counted ten times or more. The genes are TRBV12-3 or TRBV12-4 and TRBJ2-3, with 8 bases identical to TRBD1. The junction had 4 bases not matched to a gene; V was cut back by 5 bases and J by 3 bases. This CDR3 contains 14 residues. CDR3: CASSPGQGTDTQYF. The CDR3 region has the DNA TGTGCCAGCAGTCCAGGACAGGGAACAGATACGCAGTATTTT.

This clonotype was detected only a few times. The chain joins TRBV12-3 or TRBV12-4 to TRBJ2-4, with D hard to call. V was clipped by 4 bases and J by 3 bases, with 7 bases between them. The CDR3 is made up of 13 amino acids. The CDR3 region has the DNA TGTGCCAGCAGTTCAGGAAACAAAAACATTCAGTACTTC. Translating it yields CASSSGNKNIQYF.

The J gene is TRBJ1-5, the V gene TRBV11-2; D uncertain. The CDR3 extends over 15 amino acids. Germline V gene data show CDR1 as SGHAT and CDR2 as FQNNGV. The V and J ends lost 0 bases and 5 bases respectively, with 11 bases between them. CDR3 sequence reads: CASSLDYKADQPQHF. CDR3 in DNA: TGTGCCAGCAGCTTAGATTACAAGGCCGATCAGCCCCAGCATTTT.

The rearrangement uses TRBV7-2 and TRBJ2-1, with TRBD1 as a possible D gene (5 bases). Germline CDR1 reads SGHTA; CDR2 reads FQGNSA. Trimming pared 0 bases from V and 2 bases from J, leaving 14 bases between. This CDR3 spans 17 amino acids. The CDR3 coding sequence is TGTGCCAGCAGCTTAGCATTCGACAGTGTGACCTACAATGAGCAGTTCTTC. Its protein is CASSLAFDSVTYNEQFF. The whole variable domain, remainder taken from reference TRBV7-2 and TRBJ2-1, is GAGVSQSPSNKVTEKGKDVELRCDPISGHTALYWYRQSLGQGLEFLIYFQGNSAPDKSGLPSDRFSAERTGGSVSTLTIQRTQQEDSAVYLCASSLAFDSVTYNEQFFGPGTRLTVL.

The chain has TRBV19 and TRBJ1-1, with 7 bases matching TRBD1. The CDR3 consists of 13 residues. Germline V lookup: CDR1 LNHDA, CDR2 SQIVND (reference sequence). The ends lost 7 bases at V and 4 bases at J; junction bases unmatched: 6. Here the CDR3 reads CASNRQGSTEAFF. Written as DNA, the CDR3 is TGTGCCAGTAATAGACAGGGAAGCACTGAAGCTTTCTTT.

This clonotype came up a few times. V and J are TRBV7-9 and TRBJ2-1, with 12 positions matching TRBD2. The J segment lost 9 bases and the V segment lost 3 bases, leaving 6 bases of the junction unmatched. Germline lookup yields CDR1 SEHNR and CDR2 FQNEAQ (reference sequence). The CDR3 totals 15 residues. CDR3 residues: CASSFSLAGGLEQFF. The CDR3 DNA sequence: TGTGCCAGCAGCTTTTCCCTAGCGGGAGGGCTTGAGCAGTTCTTC.

Many counts were recorded for this clonotype. The V call is TRBV7-2, the J call TRBJ2-1; unclear D gene. The CDR3 sequence is 16 residues long. Looked up from germline, CDR1 is SGHTA and CDR2 is FQGNSA. Trimming cost V 1 base and J 6 bases, with 16 bases left between them. The CDR3 spells CASSLVGLPPANEQFF. CDR3 in DNA: TGTGCCAGCAGCTTAGTGGGTCTCCCCCCGGCCAATGAGCAGTTCTTC.

This chain joins TRBV11-2 and TRBJ1-1; D might be TRBD1 (5 bases). In germline, CDR1 is SGHAT, CDR2 FQNNGV. This CDR3 comprises 13 residues. V was cut by 5 bases and J by 9 bases, with 16 bases left in between. The CDR3 protein is CASSRSGAEKAFF. CDR3 nucleotide sequence: TGTGCCAGCAGCCGCAGTGGGGCTGAAAAAGCTTTCTTT.

The chain is built from TRBV7-2 and TRBJ2-5, with 8 bases matching TRBD1. Trimming removed 5 bases from V and 5 bases from J; junction bases left unmatched: 7. Per germline, CDR1 SGHTA and CDR2 FQGNSA. The CDR3 totals 14 residues. The CDR3 spells CASSQTTGGETQYF. CDR3 bases: TGTGCCAGCAGCCAAACTACAGGGGGGGAGACCCAGTACTTC.

This clonotype has a count of ten or more. The chain couples TRBV7-2 to TRBJ2-3; TRBD1 agrees at 7 bases. Germline V lookup: CDR1 SGHTA, CDR2 FQGNSA. The CDR3 runs to 15 residues. V was clipped by 2 bases and J by 5 bases; unmatched bases: 7. CDR3 DNA: TGTGCCAGCAGCTTACGACGAGCAGGGGGAGATACGCAGTATTTT. Its translation is CASSLRRAGGDTQYF. Complete variable domain (other parts from reference TRBV7-2 and TRBJ2-3): GAGVSQSPSNKVTEKGKDVELRCDPISGHTALYWYRQSLGQGLEFLIYFQGNSAPDKSGLPSDRFSAERTGGSVSTLTIQRTQQEDSAVYLCASSLRRAGGDTQYFGPGTRLTVL.

V gene TRBV29-1 combines with J gene TRBJ1-1; maybe TRBD1 (5 bases). V was trimmed by 4 bases and J by 8 bases, leaving 11 bases between them. The germline V gene has CDR1 SQVTM and CDR2 ANQGSEA. The CDR3 consists of 11 residues. Written as DNA, the CDR3 is TGCAGCGTTGGGACACCCGGAGAAGCTTTCTTT. This translates into CSVGTPGEAFF.

The CDR3 here is CASSSPTSGNTIYF. The CDR3 DNA follows: TGTGCCAGCAGCTCCCCAACCTCTGGAAACACCATATATTTT. The chain is built from TRBV7-2 and TRBJ1-3, with no clear D. The ends were cut back, 4 bases at V and 0 bases at J, with 7 bases in the middle. The CDR3 sequence is 14 residues long. The germline V gene encodes CDR1 SGHTA and CDR2 FQGNSA. The whole variable domain, remainder taken from reference TRBV7-2 and TRBJ1-3, is GAGVSQSPSNKVTEKGKDVELRCDPISGHTALYWYRQSLGQGLEFLIYFQGNSAPDKSGLPSDRFSAERTGGSVSTLTIQRTQQEDSAVYLCASSSPTSGNTIYFGEGSWLTVV.

The rearrangement links TRBV18 to TRBJ1-5, with 12 positions matching TRBD1. With V trimmed by 4 bases and J by 6 bases, 10 bases remained unmatched. CDR3 length: 17 amino acids. Germline CDR1 and CDR2: KGHSH and LQKENI. The CDR3 coding sequence is TGTGCCAGCTCACGTCGACCGGGACAGGGGGCGGGTCAGCCCCAGCATTTT. This codes for CASSRRPGQGAGQPQHF.

V gene TRBV4-1 combines with J gene TRBJ1-2; tentative D call: TRBD1 (6 bases). Trimming shortened V by 1 base and J by 5 bases, and 23 bases separated the two germline ends. This CDR3 has 18 residues. CDR1 and CDR2 (germline): MGHRA, YSYEKL. The CDR3 DNA reads TGCGCCAGCAGCCAAGGGCCCCAGGGGAAAGTGGGGCGTTATGGCTACACCTTC. Protein: CASSQGPQGKVGRYGYTF.

This clonotype was seen many times. This sequence joins TRBV7-2 and TRBJ2-3; 8 bases fit TRBD2. This CDR3 comprises 16 residues. The V segment lost 5 bases and the J segment 2 bases; nucleotides outside the gene matches: 9. Germline CDR1 and CDR2: SGHTA and FQGNSA. The CDR3 loop reads CASSPGTSSPTDTQYF. CDR3 bases: TGTGCCAGCAGCCCCGGGACTAGTTCTCCCACAGATACGCAGTATTTT.

This clonotype was seen a single time. The V call is TRBV19, the J call TRBJ2-1; D is possibly TRBD2 (5 bases). CDR1 and CDR2 from the germline V gene are LNHDA and SQIVND (reference sequence). V dropped 0 bases and J dropped 5 bases, with 14 bases sitting between them. The CDR3 loop spans 16 amino acids. The CDR3 DNA reads TGTGCCAGTAGTATAGATCCAGCGGAGAAACACAATGAGCAGTTCTTC. Protein: CASSIDPAEKHNEQFF.

V usage is TRBV6-2 or TRBV6-3 and J usage is TRBJ2-5; 7 nucleotides match TRBD2. V lost 5 bases to trimming and J lost 3 bases; unmatched junction nucleotides: 6. Germline values: CDR1 MNHEY, CDR2 SVGEGT. The CDR3 contains 14 residues. CDR3 in DNA: TGTGCCAGCAGTGATGGACTAGTCAAAGAGACCCAGTACTTC. Translating it yields CASSDGLVKETQYF.

This clonotype was recorded a few times. The V gene is TRBV7-2, the J gene TRBJ2-1, with D maybe TRBD2 (7 bases). Trimming took off 1 base at V and 9 bases at J, with 16 bases between the two ends. CDR1 SGHTA and CDR2 FQGNSA come from the germline V gene. The CDR3 runs to 15 residues. The CDR3 is CASSLGGGASIEQFF. CDR3 bases: TGTGCCAGCAGCTTAGGGGGGGGGGCATCAATTGAGCAGTTCTTC. Complete variable domain (other parts from reference TRBV7-2 and TRBJ2-1): GAGVSQSPSNKVTEKGKDVELRCDPISGHTALYWYRQSLGQGLEFLIYFQGNSAPDKSGLPSDRFSAERTGGSVSTLTIQRTQQEDSAVYLCASSLGGGASIEQFFGPGTRLTVL.

The V gene is TRBV7-2, the J gene TRBJ2-1; D possibly corresponds to TRBD2 (5 bases). The germline V gene encodes CDR1 SGHTA and CDR2 FQGNSA. V lost 5 bases, J lost 4 bases, and 15 bases lay in between. The CDR3 sequence is 15 residues long. CDR3 in amino acids: CASSRGPSAYNEQFF. CDR3 in DNA: TGTGCCAGCAGCCGAGGGCCCTCCGCGTACAATGAGCAGTTCTTC.

This clonotype was counted a few times. V and J are TRBV6-2 or TRBV6-3 and TRBJ2-1, with 8 bases fitting TRBD2. Trimming cost V 8 bases and J 9 bases; bases outside gene matches: 12. Germline V lookup: CDR1 MNHEY, CDR2 SVGEGT. The CDR3 totals 14 residues. The CDR3 loop reads CASQLAGLGGEQFF. The CDR3 DNA sequence: TGTGCCAGCCAATTAGCGGGATTGGGTGGTGAGCAGTTCTTC.

The chain uses TRBV27 and TRBJ2-5; D is undetermined. With 1 base removed from V and 2 bases from J, the gap between germline ends came to 8 bases. The length of the CDR3 is 14 residues. Germline V gene data show CDR1 as MNHEY and CDR2 as SMNVEV (reference sequence). CDR3 DNA sequence: TGTGCCAGCAGTTTATTAGACCGTCAAGAGACCCAGTACTTC. As protein: CASSLLDRQETQYF.

This chain connects TRBV28 to TRBJ1-2; 7 bases match TRBD1. V gave up 4 bases and J gave up 3 bases; unmatched junction bases: 23. Germline loops: CDR1 MDHEN, CDR2 SYDVKM. This CDR3 has 20 residues. The CDR3 sequence is CASSSLTINRGFFWDYGYTF. The DNA for the CDR3 is TGTGCCAGCAGTTCCCTCACCATCAACAGGGGTTTTTTTTGGGACTATGGCTACACCTTC.

The rearrangement uses TRBV7-9 and TRBJ2-5; TRBD2 agrees at 11 bases. The CDR3 runs to 14 residues. The junction had 4 bases not matched to a gene; V was cut back by 5 bases and J by 5 bases. CDR1 SEHNR and CDR2 FQNEAQ come from the germline V gene (reference sequence). The CDR3 DNA reads TGTGCCAGCAGCATCATAGCGGGAGGGGAGACCCAGTACTTC. Its translation is CASSIIAGGETQYF. The complete variable domain, with remaining parts taken from reference TRBV7-9 and TRBJ2-5, reads DTGVSQNPRHKITKRGQNVTFRCDPISEHNRLYWYRQTLGQGPEFLTYFQNEAQLEKSRLLSDRFSAERPKGSFSTLEIQRTEQGDSAMYLCASSIIAGGETQYFGPGTRLLVL.

The rearrangement joins TRBV2 to TRBJ1-2; perhaps TRBD1 as D (6 bases). The V and J ends lost 7 bases and 4 bases respectively, with 16 bases between them. CDR1 is SNHLY and CDR2 is FYNNEI in the germline V gene. The CDR3 runs to 14 residues. CDR3 protein: CASTPGDLGYGYTF. The CDR3 region has the DNA TGTGCCAGCACCCCAGGGGATCTAGGCTATGGCTACACCTTC.

This clonotype occurred a few times. The rearrangement uses TRBV4-2 and TRBJ2-3; D remains unclear. Trimming pared 2 bases from V and 0 bases from J, leaving 9 bases between. CDR3 length equals 15 residues. The germline gives CDR1 LGHNA, CDR2 YNFKEQ. The CDR3 spells CASSQSLASTDTQYF. CDR3 coding DNA: TGTGCCAGCAGCCAATCCCTCGCCAGCACAGATACGCAGTATTTT.

This clonotype has only a few counts. The J gene is TRBJ1-2, the V gene TRBV7-9, with D perhaps matching TRBD1 (5 bases). Germline V CDR1 and CDR2: SEHNR, FQNEAQ (reference sequence). The CDR3 runs to 15 residues. With 1 base removed from V and 6 bases from J, the gap between germline ends came to 15 bases. CDR3 sequence (DNA): TGTGCCAGCAGCTTAGTAGTGACAGAGCTTGATGGCTACACCTTC. Translating it yields CASSLVVTELDGYTF.

This clonotype was counted between two and nine times. V gene TRBV4-1 combines with J gene TRBJ2-7; D not certain. This CDR3 spans 13 amino acids. V lost 0 bases and J lost 7, with 10 bases in between. Germline V CDR1 and CDR2: MGHRA, YSYEKL. As DNA, the CDR3 is TGCGCCAGCAGCCAAGACAGGATGGAGGAGCAGTACTTC. Translating it yields CASSQDRMEEQYF.

This clonotype occurred many times. J is TRBJ1-4 and V is TRBV7-2; D might be TRBD1 (6 bases). The V gene's germline CDR1 is SGHTA and CDR2 FQGNSA. The ends were cut back, 5 bases at V and 5 bases at J, with 12 bases in the middle. The CDR3 consists of 14 residues. The CDR3 DNA sequence: TGTGCCAGCAGCGCCAGGAGGGGGAATGAAAAACTGTTTTTT. This encodes CASSARRGNEKLFF.

The V gene is TRBV27, the J gene TRBJ2-7; D may be TRBD1 (5 bases). Deletions cut 6 bases from V and 0 bases from J, with 12 bases between. This CDR3 comprises 14 residues. Germline CDR1 reads MNHEY; CDR2 reads SMNVEV (reference sequence). This chain's CDR3 is CASRWGGSSYEQYF. The CDR3 DNA sequence: TGTGCCAGCAGATGGGGCGGAAGCTCCTACGAGCAGTACTTC.